This T cell receptor beta chain was sequenced for a study of shared clonotypes between healthy human individuals. Study-level findings and limits: Sorted-subset sequencing was shown by rarefaction to be incomplete despite large depth.

Repertoires were generated with immunoSEQ multiplex PCR, while TCRdb's copy carries only in-frame clones and drops some. This sample has about 1.1 million clones, with approximately 77% found just once. The study drew its donors from healthy HIV-negative adults without recent acute infections or vaccinations. Germline assignment: CDR1 SGHTA and CDR2 FQGNSA. This CDR3 region has 13 residues. V was clipped by 5 bases and J by 5 bases, with 12 bases between them. This clone was counted between two and nine times. The antigen is not known. The gene calls are TRBV7-2 and TRBJ2-5; D may be TRBD2 (6 bases). This receptor was obtained from a man between 18 and 29 years old in good health. Some clones in this sample may be carry-over from other donors' samples. Sequenced sample: memory CD4+ T cells from PBMCs. Regarding subset: CD45RA-negative fraction. The CDR3 DNA reads TGTGCCAGCAGCACTAGCTATCGGGAGACCCAGTACTTC. Translation: CASSTSYRETQYF.